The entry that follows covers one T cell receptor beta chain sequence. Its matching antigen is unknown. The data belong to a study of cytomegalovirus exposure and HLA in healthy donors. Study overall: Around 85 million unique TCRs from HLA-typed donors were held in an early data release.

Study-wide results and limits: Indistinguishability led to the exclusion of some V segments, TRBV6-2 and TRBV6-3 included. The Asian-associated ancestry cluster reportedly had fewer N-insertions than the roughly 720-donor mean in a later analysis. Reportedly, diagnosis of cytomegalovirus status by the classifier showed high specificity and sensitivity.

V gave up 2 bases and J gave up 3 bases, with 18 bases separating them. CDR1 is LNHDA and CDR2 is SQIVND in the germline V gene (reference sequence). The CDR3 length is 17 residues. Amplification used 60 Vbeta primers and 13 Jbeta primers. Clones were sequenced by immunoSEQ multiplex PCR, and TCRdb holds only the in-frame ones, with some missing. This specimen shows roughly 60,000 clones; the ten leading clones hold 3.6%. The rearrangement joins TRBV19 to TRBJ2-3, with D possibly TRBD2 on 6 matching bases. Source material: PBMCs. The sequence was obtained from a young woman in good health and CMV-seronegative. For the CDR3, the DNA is TGTGCCAGTAGTATACAACCGGGCCCCGGAGGGACAGATACGCAGTATTTT. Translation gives CASSIQPGPGGTDTQYF.